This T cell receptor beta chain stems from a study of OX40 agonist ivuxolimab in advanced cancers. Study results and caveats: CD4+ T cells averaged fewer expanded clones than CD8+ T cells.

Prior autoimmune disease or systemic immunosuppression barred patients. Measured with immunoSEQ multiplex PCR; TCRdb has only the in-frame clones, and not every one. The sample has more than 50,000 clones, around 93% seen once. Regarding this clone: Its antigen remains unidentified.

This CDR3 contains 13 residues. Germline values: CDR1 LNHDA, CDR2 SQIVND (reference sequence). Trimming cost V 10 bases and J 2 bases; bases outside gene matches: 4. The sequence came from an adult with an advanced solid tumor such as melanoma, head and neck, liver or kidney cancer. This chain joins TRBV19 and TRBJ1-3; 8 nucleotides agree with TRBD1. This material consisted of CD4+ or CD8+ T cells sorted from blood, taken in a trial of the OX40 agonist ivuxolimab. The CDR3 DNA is TGTGCCACCCTGGACAGGGCTGGAAACACCATATATTTT. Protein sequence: CATLDRAGNTIYF. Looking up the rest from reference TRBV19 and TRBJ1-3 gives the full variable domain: DGGITQSPKYLFRKEGQNVTLSCEQNLNHDAMYWYRQDPGQGLRLIYYSQIVNDFQKGDIAEGYSVSREKKESFPLTVTSAQKNPTAFYLCATLDRAGNTIYFGEGSWLTVV.